This is a list of T cell receptor beta chains from one sample in a study of OX40 agonist ivuxolimab in advanced cancers. Sequencing used immunoSEQ multiplex PCR; TCRdb keeps in-frame clones, though not all of them. The sample records under 20,000 clones, around 84% being singletons. The source material was CD4+ or CD8+ T cells sorted from blood, sampled in a trial of the OX40 agonist ivuxolimab. Every receptor here comes from an adult with an advanced solid tumor such as melanoma, head and neck, liver or kidney cancer. Each CDR3 is given with its conserved first and last residue. The order of the fields is D gene, V gene, clone size, J gene, CDR3 length, CDR3 DNA, CDR3 protein. A D gene is named only where the DNA matches it firmly. For some rows the clone size is stated as once, few or many, or as a class when expanded; others skip it.

>.|TRBV7-9|.|TRBJ1-2|15
TGTGCCAGCAGCTTTTTCCTCGGGCCTAACTATGGCTACACCTTC
CASSFFLGPNYGYTF
>.|TRBV2|.|TRBJ2-5|12
TGTGCCAGCAGGCAGACCCAAGAGACCCAGTACTTC
CASRQTQETQYF
>TRBD2|TRBV5-5|.|TRBJ2-7|15
TGTGCCAGCAGCTTGGACGAGCGGGGGGTCTACGAGCAGTACTTC
CASSLDERGVYEQYF
>TRBD2|TRBV4-2|.|TRBJ2-3|16
TGTGCCAGCAGCCAGGGACTAGCGGTTAGCACAGATACGCAGTATTTT
CASSQGLAVSTDTQYF
>.|TRBV12-2|.|TRBJ2-1|17
TGTGCAAGTCGCTTAGCTACGAGCGGGGGGGTGAAAAATGAGCAGTTCTTC
CASRLATSGGVKNEQFF
>.|TRBV7-9|few|TRBJ1-1|13
TGTGCCAGCAGCTTAGAGGGGGGAACTGAAGCTTTCTTT
CASSLEGGTEAFF
>.|TRBV10-1|.|TRBJ2-7|11
TGCGCCAGGACAGGACCCTACGAGCAGTACTTC
CARTGPYEQYF
>.|TRBV27|.|TRBJ2-2|15
TGTGCCAGCCGTACGGCAATACTGAACACCGGGGAGCTGTTTTTT
CASRTAILNTGELFF
>.|TRBV5-1|.|TRBJ2-5|15
TGCGCCAGCAGCTTATCCAGCGGGTACGGGGAGACCCAGTACTTC
CASSLSSGYGETQYF
>.|TRBV6-5|.|TRBJ2-1|12
TGTGCCAGCAGCCCCGGGTGGGCGGGTCTGTTCTTC
CASSPGWAGLFF
>.|TRBV7-9|.|TRBJ2-2|15
TGTGCCAGCAGCTTGAACAGGGTCGGGGACGGGGAGCTGTTTTTT
CASSLNRVGDGELFF
>TRBD1|TRBV19|.|TRBJ1-1|17
TGTGCCAGTAGTTCAAACAGGGGCGCCCGGGGGAACACTGAAGCTTTCTTT
CASSSNRGARGNTEAFF
>TRBD1|TRBV7-9|.|TRBJ1-4|15
TGTGCCAGCAGCTTAGCGGGGGGACAGGGCGAAAAACTGTTTTTT
CASSLAGGQGEKLFF
>.|TRBV7-9|.|TRBJ1-2|14
TGTGCCAGCAGCTTCGGGGCACCTGCCTATGGCTACACCTTC
CASSFGAPAYGYTF
>.|TRBV5-1|.|TRBJ2-7|13
TGCGCCAGCAGCTCCCTGGGGGGAAACGAGCAGTACTTC
CASSSLGGNEQYF
>TRBD2|TRBV4-2|.|TRBJ2-3|16
TGTGCCAGCAGCCAAGGGGTAGGGACTACCACAGATACGCAGTATTTT
CASSQGVGTTTDTQYF
>TRBD1|TRBV18|.|TRBJ2-7|16
TGTGCCAGCTCGCGCACCGGGACAGGGGCCCCCTACGAGCAGTACTTC
CASSRTGTGAPYEQYF
>.|TRBV9|.|TRBJ1-6|18
TGTGCCAGCAGCCCCCGGGACGGTGGTAGCTCCTATAATTCACCCCTCCACTTT
CASSPRDGGSSYNSPLHF
>.|TRBV18|.|TRBJ1-1|15
TGTGCCAGCTCACCCGCCGCAGGGCGGGCCTCTGAAGCTTTCTTT
CASSPAAGRASEAFF
>.|TRBV19|.|TRBJ2-1|13
TGTGCCAGTACGCGGGGTCCCTACAATGAGCAGTTCTTC
CASTRGPYNEQFF
>.|TRBV11-3|once|TRBJ2-2|17
TGTGCCAGCAGCTTAGAGGCATCGGCGGGGGCGGCCGGGGAGCTGTTTTTT
CASSLEASAGAAGELFF
>.|TRBV2|.|TRBJ2-3|10
TGTGCCAGCAGTATAGGTACGCAGTATTTT
CASSIGTQYF
>TRBD1|TRBV4-2|.|TRBJ1-6|16
TGTGCCAGCAGCCCCCGACAGGACAGGGAGAATTCACCCCTCCACTTT
CASSPRQDRENSPLHF
>.|TRBV6-5|.|TRBJ2-7|10
TGTGCCAGCAGGAGATACGAGCAGTACTTC
CASRRYEQYF